Listed below are T cell receptor beta chains from one sample, sequenced in a study of vaccination effects on CD4 cells after COVID-19. TCRdb's table, derived via immunoSEQ multiplex PCR, lists solely in-frame clones and lacks some. The data hold just under 45,000 clones, with roughly four fifths observed a single time. These receptors lack a known antigen. The material sequenced was CD4+ T cells from PBMCs cultured with SARS-CoV-2 spike peptides, taken before COVID-19 vaccination. The receptors stem from a human donor who received a COVID-19 vaccine. The CDR3 runs from the conserved cysteine through the conserved F or W. A D gene is named only where the DNA matches it firmly. Size tells how often a clone was seen (once, few, many) or the class of an expanded clone, and some rows leave it out.

V gene: TRBV18; clone size: NA; J gene: TRBJ2-2; D gene: NA; CDR3 DNA: TGTGCCAGCTCACCAAGACCAGGACCGAACACCGGGGAGCTGTTTTTT; CDR3 protein: CASSPRPGPNTGELFF
V gene: TRBV20-1; clone size: once; J gene: TRBJ2-5; D gene: TRBD1; CDR3 DNA: TGCAGTGCTAGTGACAGGGGGAAAGAGACCCAGTACTTC; CDR3 protein: CSASDRGKETQYF
V gene: TRBV6-5; clone size: few; J gene: TRBJ1-3; D gene: NA; CDR3 DNA: TGTGCCAGCAGTCGAGATCCCTCTGGAAACACCATATATTTT; CDR3 protein: CASSRDPSGNTIYF
V gene: TRBV19; clone size: NA; J gene: TRBJ1-5; D gene: TRBD1; CDR3 DNA: TGTGCCAGTACCACAGGAGGGGGCAGAGGCAATCAGCCCCAGCATTTT; CDR3 protein: CASTTGGGRGNQPQHF
V gene: TRBV28; clone size: few; J gene: TRBJ1-2; D gene: NA; CDR3 DNA: TGTGCCAGCAGGCTGCGGGTCAACTATGGCTACACCTTC; CDR3 protein: CASRLRVNYGYTF
V gene: TRBV10-3; clone size: NA; J gene: TRBJ1-5; D gene: NA; CDR3 DNA: TGTGCCATCAGTGAGTACAATCAGCCCCAGCATTTT; CDR3 protein: CAISEYNQPQHF
V gene: TRBV27; clone size: NA; J gene: TRBJ1-2; D gene: TRBD1; CDR3 DNA: TGTGCCAGCACTAGGGGACAGGGAGACTATGGCTACACCTTC; CDR3 protein: CASTRGQGDYGYTF
V gene: TRBV9; clone size: few; J gene: TRBJ1-6; D gene: NA; CDR3 DNA: TGTGCCAGCAGCGCCCGGGCTTCCCCTGGGAATTCACCCCTCCACTTT; CDR3 protein: CASSARASPGNSPLHF
V gene: TRBV25-1; clone size: NA; J gene: TRBJ2-1; D gene: NA; CDR3 DNA: TGTGCCAGCACGCGAGGGGGGTATGATGAGCAGTTCTTC; CDR3 protein: CASTRGGYDEQFF
V gene: TRBV7-8; clone size: NA; J gene: TRBJ2-3; D gene: NA; CDR3 DNA: TGTGCCAGCAGCTTATTCGGCTCCACGGCAGATACGCAGTATTTT; CDR3 protein: CASSLFGSTADTQYF
V gene: TRBV5-5; clone size: NA; J gene: TRBJ1-4; D gene: TRBD1; CDR3 DNA: TGTGCCAGCAGCTTGGGCCCGACAGGGGGAAACGAAAAACTGTTTTTT; CDR3 protein: CASSLGPTGGNEKLFF
V gene: TRBV12-3/TRBV12-4; clone size: few; J gene: TRBJ1-5; D gene: NA; CDR3 DNA: TGTGCCAGCAGCCGACAGCAAGGGCAGCCCCAGCATTTT; CDR3 protein: CASSRQQGQPQHF
V gene: TRBV28; clone size: NA; J gene: TRBJ1-1; D gene: NA; CDR3 DNA: TGTGCCAGCAGTTTAGGGGGCTCTATGAACACTGAAGCTTTCTTT; CDR3 protein: CASSLGGSMNTEAFF
V gene: TRBV2; clone size: NA; J gene: TRBJ2-5; D gene: NA; CDR3 DNA: TGTGCCAGCAGTACGCAGACGGGGGAGACCCAGTACTTC; CDR3 protein: CASSTQTGETQYF
V gene: TRBV5-1; clone size: NA; J gene: TRBJ1-6; D gene: TRBD1; CDR3 DNA: TGCGCCAGCAGACCCGACAGGGAAAATTCACCCCTCCACTTT; CDR3 protein: CASRPDRENSPLHF
V gene: TRBV5-1; clone size: NA; J gene: TRBJ1-1; D gene: TRBD1; CDR3 DNA: TGCGCCAGCAGCTTCCAAACGACAGGGGGGAGGACTGAAGCTTTCTTT; CDR3 protein: CASSFQTTGGRTEAFF
V gene: TRBV15; clone size: NA; J gene: TRBJ1-2; D gene: NA; CDR3 DNA: TGTGCCACCAGCAGAGATCGGGGGCTGTACTATGGCTACACCTTC; CDR3 protein: CATSRDRGLYYGYTF
V gene: TRBV30; clone size: NA; J gene: TRBJ1-3; D gene: TRBD1; CDR3 DNA: TGTGCCTGGGACCGGGACAGGGGCTCTGGAAACACCATATATTTT; CDR3 protein: CAWDRDRGSGNTIYF
V gene: TRBV30; clone size: NA; J gene: TRBJ1-1; D gene: TRBD1; CDR3 DNA: TGTGCCTGGAGTCCCAGGACAGGGGCAACGGGAGCTTTCTTT; CDR3 protein: CAWSPRTGATGAFF
V gene: TRBV4-3; clone size: NA; J gene: TRBJ1-4; D gene: NA; CDR3 DNA: TGCGCCAGCAGCGACACAGGCGCAACTAATGAAAAACTGTTTTTT; CDR3 protein: CASSDTGATNEKLFF
V gene: TRBV5-1; clone size: NA; J gene: TRBJ1-4; D gene: NA; CDR3 DNA: TGCGCCAGCAGCTTGGAAGGAATTAATGAAAAACTGTTTTTT; CDR3 protein: CASSLEGINEKLFF
V gene: TRBV5-8; clone size: once; J gene: TRBJ2-2; D gene: TRBD2; CDR3 DNA: TGTGCCAGCAGCTCGGGGGGATTAAGAACCGGGGAGCTGTTTTTT; CDR3 protein: CASSSGGLRTGELFF
V gene: TRBV5-1; clone size: NA; J gene: TRBJ2-5; D gene: NA; CDR3 DNA: TGCGCCAGCAGCTTGTCTAGGGGACAAGAGACCCAGTACTTC; CDR3 protein: CASSLSRGQETQYF
V gene: TRBV19; clone size: few; J gene: TRBJ1-5; D gene: NA; CDR3 DNA: TGTGCCAGTAGTATACGACCGCAAAGCGTAGGGGATCAGCCCCAGCATTTT; CDR3 protein: CASSIRPQSVGDQPQHF
V gene: TRBV4-1; clone size: NA; J gene: TRBJ1-4; D gene: NA; CDR3 DNA: TGCGCCAGCAGCCGGCAGAAGGGCACCGGCGGGGAAAAACTGTTTTTT; CDR3 protein: CASSRQKGTGGEKLFF
V gene: TRBV24-1; clone size: NA; J gene: TRBJ1-5; D gene: TRBD1; CDR3 DNA: TGTGCCACCAGTGACCGAGACAGGGGTGGGAGCAATCAGCCCCAGCATTTT; CDR3 protein: CATSDRDRGGSNQPQHF
V gene: TRBV10-3; clone size: NA; J gene: TRBJ1-3; D gene: NA; CDR3 DNA: TGTGCCTCCACAGGGTTCGGAAACACCATATATTTT; CDR3 protein: CASTGFGNTIYF